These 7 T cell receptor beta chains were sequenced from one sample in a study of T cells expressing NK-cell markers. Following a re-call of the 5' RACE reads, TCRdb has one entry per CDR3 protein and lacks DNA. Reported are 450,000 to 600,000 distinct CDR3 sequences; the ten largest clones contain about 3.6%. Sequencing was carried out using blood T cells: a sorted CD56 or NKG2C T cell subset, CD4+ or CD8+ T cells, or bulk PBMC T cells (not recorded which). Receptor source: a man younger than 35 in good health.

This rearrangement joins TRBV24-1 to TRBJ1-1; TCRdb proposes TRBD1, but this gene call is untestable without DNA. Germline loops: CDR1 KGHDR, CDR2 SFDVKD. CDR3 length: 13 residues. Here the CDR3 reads CATSGLDSTEAFF.

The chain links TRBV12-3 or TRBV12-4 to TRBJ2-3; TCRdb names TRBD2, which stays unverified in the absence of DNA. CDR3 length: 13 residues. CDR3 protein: CASRLRGLNTQYF.

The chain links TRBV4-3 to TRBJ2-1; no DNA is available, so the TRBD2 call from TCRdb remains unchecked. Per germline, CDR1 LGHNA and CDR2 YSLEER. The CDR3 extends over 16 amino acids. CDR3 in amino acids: CASSQAVGGGDGEQFF.

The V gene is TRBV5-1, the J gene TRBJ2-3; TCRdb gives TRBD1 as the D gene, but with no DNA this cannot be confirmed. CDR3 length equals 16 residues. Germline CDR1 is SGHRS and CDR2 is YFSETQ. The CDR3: CASSGTQGVGSDTQYF.

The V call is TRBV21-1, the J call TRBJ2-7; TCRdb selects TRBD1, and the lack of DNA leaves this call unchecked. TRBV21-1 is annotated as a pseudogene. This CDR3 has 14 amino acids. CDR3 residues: CASSGWTDHYEQYF.

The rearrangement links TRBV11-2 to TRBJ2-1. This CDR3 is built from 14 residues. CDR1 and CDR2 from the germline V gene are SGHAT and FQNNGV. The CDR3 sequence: CASRERGSYNEQFF.

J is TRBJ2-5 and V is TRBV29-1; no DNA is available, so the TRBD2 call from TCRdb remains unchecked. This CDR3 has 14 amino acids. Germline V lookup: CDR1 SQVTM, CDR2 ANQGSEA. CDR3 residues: CSVDLFRGGETQYF.